This T cell receptor (beta chain) derives from a study of T cell repertoires in cytomegalovirus infection. TCRdb passed the reads through MiXCR, listing each CDR3 protein once. The profile covers roughly 920,000 distinct CDR3 sequences, with 25% to 40% appearing a single time and 13% taken by the ten largest. The CDR3 has 17 residues. From germline, CDR1 is SGDLS and CDR2 YYNGEE. V lost 4 bases and J 0 bases, leaving 18 bases between the germline ends. For this clonotype: What it binds is not known.

Sequences were derived from cultured CD8+ T cells from PBMCs, sampled from culture after CMV antigen stimulation. V gene TRBV9 combines with J gene TRBJ2-3; D uncertain. The TCR comes from a human donor in good health (CMV status not recorded). Some clones in this sample may be carry-over from other donors' samples. The CDR3 DNA reads TGTGCCAGCAGCCTCTACCTGGGGAAATGGAGCACAGATACGCAGTATTTT. Its translation: CASSLYLGKWSTDTQYF.